The source of this TCR beta chain is a study of blood T cell repertoires in COVID-19. Trimming shortened V by 1 base and J by 3 bases, and 12 bases separated the two germline ends. This CDR3 contains 16 residues. From germline, CDR1 is MDHEN and CDR2 SYDVKM. The assay was immunoSEQ multiplex PCR, and TCRdb's table has in-frame clones only and misses some. The table records some 95,000 clones, approximately 80% of them present only once. The table lists this clone with a few counts. The sequence derives from a man in his sixties or seventies with acute or convalescent COVID-19. The V gene is TRBV28, the J gene TRBJ2-2; a weak D match, TRBD1 (5 bases). The sequenced sample was peripheral blood. The CDR3 DNA sequence: TGTGCCAGCAGTTTATACAGGCAGGGATACACCGGGGAGCTGTTTTTT. This encodes CASSLYRQGYTGELFF.